This T cell receptor (beta chain) was recorded in a study of T-cell reconstitution after alpha-beta-depleted transplantation in children. Concerning this clonotype: What it recognizes is unknown.

Study-wide results and caveats: Reportedly, only several hundred clones from non-depleted graft cells drove alpha-beta T-cell counts at about two months. A year post-transplant, T-cell counts and diversity derived mostly from newly produced T cells.

Germline CDR1 is SQVTM and CDR2 is ANQGSEA. Trimming removed 1 base from V and 0 bases from J, with 12 bases in between. This CDR3 has 15 amino acids. Unique molecular identifiers were incorporated during preparation of the TCRbeta library. MiXCR was run by TCRdb on the PCR reads, yielding one entry per CDR3 protein. The table lists 500,000 to 650,000 distinct CDR3 sequences, 10% to 12% of them singletons. This chain uses TRBV29-1 with TRBJ1-1, with D perhaps TRBD1 (5 bases). The origin of this receptor is a female patient aged 2 to 10 who had a stem cell transplant for aplastic anemia, so the T cells may come from the graft donor. Specimen: PBMCs, mostly from graft donor cells, collected 180 days after TCRalphabeta/CD19-depleted stem cell transplant. CDR3 loop: CSVEVQGVMNTEAFF. CDR3 nucleotides: TGCAGCGTTGAAGTGCAGGGAGTTATGAACACTGAAGCTTTCTTT.